The 11 T cell receptor beta chains reported below all come from one sample, sequenced in a study of blood T cells in healthy people across ages. Together with a sample-barcoded 5' primer, a J-beta primer mix was included in a second PCR lasting about 6 to 11 cycles. TCRdb redid the calling of the 5' RACE reads with MiXCR, one entry per CDR3 protein. The sample contains 1.5 million to 1.9 million distinct CDR3 sequences, around 40% of which appear only once. The sequenced material came from blood. These TCRs come from a woman under 30 in good health.

The rearrangement uses TRBV7-2 and TRBJ2-1; TRBD2 agrees at 7 bases. Germline V gives CDR1 SGHTA, CDR2 FQGNSA. V shed 2 bases, J shed 4 bases, and the junction held 5 bases outside the gene matches. This CDR3 has 15 amino acids. CDR3 residues: CASSLMTSRYNEQFF. CDR3 DNA: TGTGCCAGCAGCTTAATGACTAGCCGATACAATGAGCAGTTCTTC.

The CDR3 bases are TGTGCCAGCACCCGACAGGGGGCTCCAAATGAGCAGTTCTTC. Translation: CASTRQGAPNEQFF. The V gene is TRBV6-6, the J gene TRBJ2-1, with 10 bases fitting TRBD1. Germline values: CDR1 MNHNY, CDR2 SVGAGI (reference sequence). V shed 7 bases, J shed 7 bases, and the junction held 7 bases outside the gene matches. CDR3 length: 14 residues.

This chain links TRBV7-2 with TRBJ1-1; 7 nucleotides match TRBD1. The CDR3 covers 13 residues. The germline CDR1 and CDR2 sequences are SGHTA and FQGNSA. V dropped 0 bases and J dropped 8; count of bases not matched to a gene: 3. Here the CDR3 reads CASSLAIRGEAFF. As DNA, the CDR3 is TGTGCCAGCAGCTTAGCGATCAGGGGGGAAGCTTTCTTT.

This clonotype showed up just once. The V call is TRBV7-9, the J call TRBJ1-1; D is undetermined. Germline V gene sequence: CDR1 SEHNR, CDR2 FQNEAQ (reference sequence). The CDR3 spans 13 residues. The ends were cut back, 5 bases at V and 0 bases at J, with 7 bases in the middle. The CDR3 DNA follows: TGTGCCAGCAGCGCTACATTGAACACTGAAGCTTTCTTT. Protein sequence: CASSATLNTEAFF.

V usage is TRBV28 and J usage is TRBJ1-1, with a weak D call TRBD1 (5 bases). From germline, CDR1 is MDHEN and CDR2 SYDVKM. The CDR3 has 14 amino acids. Trimming took off 6 bases at V and 2 bases at J, with 13 bases between the two ends. In DNA, the CDR3 is TGTGCCAGCAGCCGACAGTACTTAAACACTGAAGCTTTCTTT. This encodes CASSRQYLNTEAFF.

This clonotype occurred a few times. The V gene is TRBV12-3 or TRBV12-4, the J gene TRBJ2-3; D is unresolved. V lost 1 base and J lost 0, with 11 bases in between. The CDR3 covers 16 residues. For the CDR3, the DNA is TGTGCCAGCAGTTTAGGCCCACATACTAGCACAGATACGCAGTATTTT. It is translated as CASSLGPHTSTDTQYF.

This clonotype was recorded at least ten times. One junction end does not reproduce the germline sequence, and a read error may be involved. The chain joins TRBV4-3 to TRBJ2-3, with D unclear. The CDR3 loop spans 14 amino acids. Germline lookup yields CDR1 LGHNA and CDR2 YSLEER. Here the CDR3 reads CASSQVSSTDTQYF. DNA for the CDR3: TGTGCCAGCAGCCAGGTCTCTAGCACAGATACGCAGTATTTT.

This clonotype was counted between two and nine times. The chain is built from TRBV15 and TRBJ2-7; D uncertain. The J call is doubtful: the DNA matches TRBJ2-5 better. Germline loops: CDR1 LNHNV, CDR2 YYDKDF (reference sequence). CDR3 length: 15 amino acids. For the CDR3, the DNA is TGTGCCACCAGCAGAGTAGGGATTGAGGCGGAGACCCAGTACTTC. It codes for CATSRVGIEAETQYF.

This sequence joins TRBV27 and TRBJ1-6; 7 bases are shared with TRBD1. The germline V gene has CDR1 MNHEY and CDR2 SMNVEV (reference sequence). Trimming removed 4 bases from V and 6 bases from J; junction bases left unmatched: 9. The CDR3 is 16 residues long. The CDR3 nucleotides read TGTGCCAGCAGTTCAAGGACAGGCTACTCTAATTCACCCCTCCACTTT. Residues: CASSSRTGYSNSPLHF.

The rearrangement joins TRBV7-3 to TRBJ1-5; 7 bases fit TRBD1. Germline CDR1 and CDR2: SGHTA and FQGTGA. Losses at the gene ends were 2 bases for V and 9 bases for J; bases not matched to a gene: 19. The CDR3 has 18 residues. CDR3 sequence (DNA): TGTGCCAGCAGCTTAGGTTTCATTGACAGGGCCCTAAAATGGCCCCAGCATTTT. Translated: CASSLGFIDRALKWPQHF.

This clonotype was detected a few times. This chain uses TRBV20-1 with TRBJ1-5, with D possibly matching TRBD1 (6 bases). Trimming removed 3 bases from V and 0 bases from J, with 12 bases in between. CDR3 length: 15 residues. Germline assignment: CDR1 DFQATT and CDR2 SNEGSKA (reference sequence). The CDR3 DNA follows: TGCAGTGCTAGGGACAGCCCTTATAGCAATCAGCCCCAGCATTTT. Encoded protein: CSARDSPYSNQPQHF.